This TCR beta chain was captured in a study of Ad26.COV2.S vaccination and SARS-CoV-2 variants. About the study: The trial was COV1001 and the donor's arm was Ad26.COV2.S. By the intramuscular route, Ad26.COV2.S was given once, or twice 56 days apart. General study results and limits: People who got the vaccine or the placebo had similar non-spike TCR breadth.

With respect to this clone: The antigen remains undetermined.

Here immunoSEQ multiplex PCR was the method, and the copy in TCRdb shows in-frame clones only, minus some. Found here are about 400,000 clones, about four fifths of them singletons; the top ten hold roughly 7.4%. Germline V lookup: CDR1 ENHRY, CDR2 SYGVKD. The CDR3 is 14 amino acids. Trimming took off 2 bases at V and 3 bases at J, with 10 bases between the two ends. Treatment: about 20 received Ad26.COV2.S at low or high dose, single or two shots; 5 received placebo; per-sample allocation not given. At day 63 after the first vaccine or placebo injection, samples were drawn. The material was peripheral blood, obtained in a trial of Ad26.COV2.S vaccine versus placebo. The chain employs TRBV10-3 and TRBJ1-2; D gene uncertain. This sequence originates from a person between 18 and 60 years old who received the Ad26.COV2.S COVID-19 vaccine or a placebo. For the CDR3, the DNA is TGTGCCATCAGTGAGGAGGGATCGTACTATGGCTACACCTTC. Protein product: CAISEEGSYYGYTF.